These 25 T cell receptor beta chains came from one sample sequenced in a study of naive and memory T cell subsets. Both TRBC1 and TRBC2 were covered by a beta constant-region primer of two equimolar oligonucleotides. TCRdb itself ran the UMI-ligation and nested PCR reads through MiXCR, one entry per CDR3 protein. This table holds 130,000 to 150,000 distinct CDR3 sequences, 15% to 20% found once. Sequencing used naive CD4+ T cells from blood. All receptors derive from a human donor in good health.

The chain recombines TRBV6-5 with TRBJ1-1; 12 bases fit TRBD1. This CDR3 is 11 amino acids long. V lost 8 bases, J lost 9 bases, and 1 base stayed unmatched. Germline CDR1 MNHEY, CDR2 SVGAGI. CDR3 sequence reads: CASGTGGQAFF. DNA for the CDR3: TGTGCCAGCGGGACAGGGGGCCAAGCTTTCTTT.

The chain has TRBV10-3 and TRBJ2-5; TRBD2 matches at 8 bases. V dropped 5 bases and J dropped 5; count of bases not matched to a gene: 7. Germline CDR1 and CDR2: ENHRY and SYGVKD. The CDR3 extends over 14 amino acids. The chain's CDR3 is CAISPQAGDETQYF. CDR3 coding DNA: TGTGCCATCAGTCCCCAAGCGGGAGATGAGACCCAGTACTTC.

The chain links TRBV7-2 to TRBJ2-5, with TRBD1 matching over 8 bases. The germline V gene encodes CDR1 SGHTA and CDR2 FQGNSA. The CDR3 spans 15 residues. The V gene end was trimmed by 5 bases and the J gene end by 5 bases; junction bases not matched to a gene: 10. This chain's CDR3 is CASSPRGRPQETQYF. The CDR3 DNA follows: TGTGCCAGCAGCCCCAGGGGGCGCCCCCAGGAGACCCAGTACTTC.

This rearrangement joins TRBV24-1 to TRBJ2-3; a possible D gene is TRBD2 (6 bases). CDR3 length: 17 amino acids. Between the trimmed V and J ends, which lost 3 bases and 7 bases, there was a span of 22 bases. Germline lookup yields CDR1 KGHDR and CDR2 SFDVKD. In nucleotides, the CDR3 is TGTGCCACCAGTGATATGGCGTCCGGGCGGGAATCAAATACGCAGTATTTT. Translating gives CATSDMASGRESNTQYF.

Comment on this clonotype: The junction differs from germline at one of its ends, possibly a read error. This chain uses TRBV6-1 with TRBJ2-1; TRBD2 matches 16 bases. Germline loops: CDR1 MNHNS, CDR2 SASEGT. The CDR3 has 16 residues. CDR3: CASREGTSGRAHEQFF. The CDR3 region has the DNA TGTGCCAGCAGGGAAGGGACTAGCGGGAGGGCCCATGAGCAGTTCTTC.

V and J are TRBV5-4 and TRBJ2-1; D is perhaps TRBD2 (6 bases). Germline assignment: CDR1 SGHNT and CDR2 YYREEE (reference sequence). Trimming pared 3 bases from V and 0 bases from J, leaving 13 bases between. CDR3 length: 16 amino acids. The CDR3 DNA is TGTGCCAGCAGCTCGAAGGCGGGGAGCTCCTACAATGAGCAGTTCTTC. Its translation is CASSSKAGSSYNEQFF.

This clonotype is a singleton in its sample. This chain uses TRBV19 with TRBJ2-1, with 7 bases lining up with TRBD2. This CDR3 contains 14 residues. Germline V gives CDR1 LNHDA, CDR2 SQIVND (reference sequence). V trimming: 7 bases; J trimming: 8 bases; junction bases outside the gene matches: 11. The CDR3, as DNA: TGTGCCAGTACCGCGGGCGGGGGTGTTCATGAGCAGTTCTTC. This gives the protein CASTAGGGVHEQFF.

This clonotype was detected only a few times. V is TRBV18 and J is TRBJ2-1; 7 nucleotides align to TRBD2. The CDR3 contains 16 residues. Germline loops: CDR1 KGHSH, CDR2 LQKENI. J lost 0 bases, V lost 4 bases, and 6 bases had no gene match. CDR3 in amino acids: CASSLLAVASYNEQFF. The CDR3 DNA reads TGTGCCAGCTCACTTCTAGCGGTTGCCTCCTACAATGAGCAGTTCTTC.

CDR3 protein: CASSPPGPGANVLTF. CDR3 DNA: TGTGCCAGCAGTCCCCCGGGTCCTGGGGCCAACGTCCTGACTTTC. This chain uses TRBV28 with TRBJ2-6; D uncertain. Trimming removed 5 bases at V and 2 bases at J, with 10 bases between. CDR1 MDHEN and CDR2 SYDVKM come from the germline V gene. The CDR3 has 15 residues.

The rearrangement links TRBV6-1 to TRBJ2-2; a weak D match, TRBD2 (6 bases). The CDR3 covers 14 residues. Germline CDR1 MNHNS, CDR2 SASEGT. The ends were cut back, 5 bases at V and 2 bases at J, with 9 bases in the middle. The CDR3 nucleotides read TGTGCCAGCAGTTCGGGACTTAACACCGGGGAGCTGTTTTTT. It specifies CASSSGLNTGELFF.

The V gene is TRBV5-1, the J gene TRBJ2-3; the D gene is possibly TRBD2 (5 bases). V lost 0 bases to trimming and J lost 0 bases, with 20 bases between them. Germline CDR1 is SGHRS and CDR2 is YFSETQ. This CDR3 region has 19 residues. The CDR3 DNA sequence: TGCGCCAGCAGCTTGGGGGCCAGCCCGAGGTGGGAGAGCACAGATACGCAGTATTTT. It yields the protein CASSLGASPRWESTDTQYF.

The chain is built from TRBV15 and TRBJ1-5; weak D call: TRBD1 (6 bases). The length of the CDR3 is 14 residues. CDR1 and CDR2 (germline): LNHNV, YYDKDF (reference sequence). V lost 0 bases and J 6 bases, leaving 9 bases between the germline ends. The CDR3 DNA reads TGTGCCACCAGCAGAGAGCAGGGGCTTCAGCCCCAGCATTTT. It yields the protein CATSREQGLQPQHF.

The chain carries TRBV10-2 and TRBJ2-7, with D perhaps TRBD2 (6 bases). Germline CDR1 is WSHSY and CDR2 is SAAADI. Trimming removed 6 bases at V and 5 bases at J, with 17 bases between. This CDR3 has 14 amino acids. In nucleotides, the CDR3 is TGCGCCAGCAGGGGGGTCGGGAGTGGGCACGAGCAGTACTTC. This gives the protein CASRGVGSGHEQYF.

This clonotype was seen a few times. The chain recombines TRBV29-1 with TRBJ2-3, with D possibly TRBD1 on 5 matching bases. Germline V gene lookup returns CDR1 SQVTM and CDR2 ANQGSEA. This CDR3 comprises 14 residues. V shed 4 bases and J shed 0 bases, with 11 bases lying between them. CDR3 nucleotides: TGCAGCGTTGTCCAGGACACCAGCACAGATACGCAGTATTTT. It translates to CSVVQDTSTDTQYF.

A few counts support this clonotype. The chain employs TRBV6-5 and TRBJ2-7, with a tentative D call TRBD2 (5 bases). V gave up 6 bases and J gave up 7 bases, with 16 bases separating them. This CDR3 region has 13 residues. Germline lookup yields CDR1 MNHEY and CDR2 SVGAGI. CDR3 amino acids: CASSRGGRREQYF. The DNA of the CDR3 is TGTGCCAGCAGCCGAGGAGGCCGGAGAGAGCAGTACTTC.

This clonotype showed up many times. This chain joins TRBV10-3 and TRBJ2-3; 8 positions match TRBD2. The CDR3 covers 15 residues. The germline V gene encodes CDR1 ENHRY and CDR2 SYGVKD. V lost 11 bases and J lost 5; bases outside the gene matches: 15. DNA for the CDR3: TGTGCCTCCAGACTAGCGACAATGCAGGAAGATACGCAGTATTTT. Translating gives CASRLATMQEDTQYF.

This chain links TRBV7-8 with TRBJ1-1, with D perhaps TRBD1 (5 bases). CDR3 length equals 15 residues. Germline V lookup: CDR1 SGHVS, CDR2 FQNEAQ. V lost 3 bases and J 0 bases, leaving 11 bases between the germline ends. The CDR3 bases are TGTGCCAGCAGCTTGGGACTTCCGATGAACACTGAAGCTTTCTTT. Protein sequence: CASSLGLPMNTEAFF.

The chain couples TRBV7-2 to TRBJ2-7; 14 positions match TRBD2. The CDR3 runs 18 residues. V trimming: 5 bases; J trimming: 4 bases; junction bases outside the gene matches: 13. Germline V gene sequence: CDR1 SGHTA, CDR2 FQGNSA. This CDR3 is CASSRGGLAGERRYEQYF. The CDR3 DNA reads as TGTGCCAGCAGCCGAGGGGGACTAGCGGGGGAGAGGAGGTACGAGCAGTACTTC.

In its sample, this clonotype was seen a few times. J is TRBJ2-1 and V is TRBV7-3; D is unclear. The V end lost 1 base, the J end lost 7 bases, and 8 bases lay between the germline ends. Germline V gene data show CDR1 as SGHTA and CDR2 as FQGTGA. CDR3 length: 13 residues. This CDR3 reads CASSLIDGNEQFF. The CDR3 bases are TGTGCCAGCAGCTTAATTGACGGGAATGAGCAGTTCTTC.

As for this clonotype: The junction departs from germline at one end; a sequencing error may be responsible. The chain uses TRBV29-1 and TRBJ2-1; D uncertain. The CDR3 is 10 amino acids. Germline lookup yields CDR1 SQVTM and CDR2 ANQGSEA. The CDR3: CSAHYYEQFF. Written as DNA, the CDR3 is TGCAGCGCCCACTACTATGAGCAGTTCTTC.

The genes are TRBV5-1 and TRBJ2-1, with D possibly matching TRBD2 (5 bases). The V end was cut by 4 bases, the J end by 6 bases, with 14 bases between. Germline values: CDR1 SGHRS, CDR2 YFSETQ. The length of the CDR3 is 14 residues. The chain's CDR3 is CASSPTSIANEQFF. The DNA for the CDR3 is TGCGCCAGCAGCCCTACTAGTATAGCCAATGAGCAGTTCTTC.

This clonotype was seen a handful of times. The chain carries TRBV20-1 and TRBJ1-4, with D tentatively TRBD1 (5 bases). This CDR3 region has 13 residues. Germline CDR1 reads DFQATT; CDR2 reads SNEGSKA (reference sequence). Trimming stripped 5 bases from V and 3 bases from J, with 10 bases between. In DNA, the CDR3 is TGCAGTGCTCCCCAGGGTGCTAATGAAAAACTGTTTTTT. Protein sequence: CSAPQGANEKLFF.

In its sample, this clonotype was seen many times. The V call is TRBV19, the J call TRBJ2-7; TRBD2 might be the D (6 bases). The germline CDR1 and CDR2 sequences are LNHDA and SQIVND (reference sequence). The V end was cut by 6 bases, the J end by 1 base, with 13 bases between. CDR3 length: 14 amino acids. CDR3: CASREKRVSYEQYF. CDR3 sequence (DNA): TGTGCCAGTAGGGAAAAGCGGGTATCCTACGAGCAGTACTTC.

This clonotype turned up a few times. The V and J genes are TRBV6-2 or TRBV6-3 and TRBJ2-2, with a possible D match to TRBD2 (6 bases). Trimming removed 7 bases from V and 3 bases from J, with 15 bases in between. The germline gives CDR1 MNHEY, CDR2 SVGEGT. CDR3 size: 15 residues. Written as DNA, the CDR3 is TGTGCCAGCACCCGACGGGAGTTGGACACCGGGGAGCTGTTTTTT. Translated, it gives CASTRRELDTGELFF.

This clonotype was observed a handful of times. V usage is TRBV6-5 and J usage is TRBJ2-2, with 9 bases lining up with TRBD1. Germline CDR1 and CDR2: MNHEY and SVGAGI. There are 14 residues in the CDR3. J was trimmed by 7 bases and V by 6 bases; bases with no gene match: 6. The CDR3 loop reads CASSLQGAGGELFF. For the CDR3, the DNA is TGTGCCAGCAGCCTACAGGGGGCCGGCGGGGAGCTGTTTTTT.